The 20 T cell receptor beta chains listed next were all sequenced from one sample in a study of OX40 agonist ivuxolimab in advanced cancers. Produced via immunoSEQ multiplex PCR; TCRdb's table is partial and in-frame only. The table shows over 60,000 clones, with around 86% occurring only once. The source material was CD4+ or CD8+ T cells sorted from blood, sampled in a trial of the OX40 agonist ivuxolimab. These receptor sequences come from an adult with an advanced solid tumor such as melanoma, head and neck, liver or kidney cancer.

CDR3 nucleotides: TGTGCCAGCTCACCACCGGATCTTGAGCAGTTCTTC. Translated: CASSPPDLEQFF. The chain carries TRBV18 and TRBJ2-1, with D unresolved. Germline CDR1 reads KGHSH; CDR2 reads LQKENI. This CDR3 is 12 amino acids long. With 0 bases removed from V and 9 bases from J, the gap between germline ends came to 6 bases.

This chain uses TRBV6-6 with TRBJ2-7, with no clear D. The CDR3 is made up of 15 amino acids. Germline V gene data show CDR1 as MNHNY and CDR2 as SVGAGI (reference sequence). Deletions cut 3 bases from V and 3 bases from J, with 15 bases between. The CDR3 nucleotides are TGTGCCAGCAGTTATCCCTCCTCCGCCAACTACGAGCAGTACTTC. Translating it yields CASSYPSSANYEQYF.

The chain carries TRBV15 and TRBJ2-5; the D is unclear. The CDR3 consists of 13 residues. Between the trimmed V and J ends, which lost 5 bases and 5 bases, there was a span of 12 bases. The germline CDR1 and CDR2 sequences are LNHNV and YYDKDF (reference sequence). This chain's CDR3 is CATSEMGGETQYF. CDR3 nucleotide sequence: TGTGCCACCAGCGAGATGGGTGGGGAGACCCAGTACTTC.

This chain connects TRBV20-1 to TRBJ1-3; D unresolved. Germline CDR1 and CDR2: DFQATT and SNEGSKA (reference sequence). Deletions cut 3 bases from V and 3 bases from J, with 3 bases between. The CDR3 loop spans 11 amino acids. CDR3 sequence reads: CSASYGNTIYF. CDR3 nucleotides: TGCAGTGCTAGCTATGGAAACACCATATATTTT.

The chain links TRBV7-2 to TRBJ1-1, with a tentative D call TRBD1 (6 bases). This CDR3 has 17 amino acids. Trimming removed 5 bases from V and 2 bases from J, with 21 bases in between. Germline CDR1 reads SGHTA; CDR2 reads FQGNSA. CDR3 nucleotide sequence: TGTGCCAGCAGCCCCGGCGGGGGGGCCGATAGAAACACTGAAGCTTTCTTT. It is translated as CASSPGGGADRNTEAFF. Full variable domain (missing parts from reference TRBV7-2 and TRBJ1-1): GAGVSQSPSNKVTEKGKDVELRCDPISGHTALYWYRQSLGQGLEFLIYFQGNSAPDKSGLPSDRFSAERTGGSVSTLTIQRTQQEDSAVYLCASSPGGGADRNTEAFFGQGTRLTVV.

There are a few counts of this clone. The CDR3 region has the DNA TGTGCCAACGACAGGGCGCCTGAAGCTTTCTTT. It specifies CANDRAPEAFF. The V gene is TRBV4-2, the J gene TRBJ1-1; 7 bases map to TRBD1. V dropped 10 bases and J dropped 6; count of bases not matched to a gene: 5. In germline, CDR1 is LGHNA, CDR2 YNFKEQ. The CDR3 extends over 11 amino acids.

The chain employs TRBV7-9 and TRBJ2-2; the match to TRBD2 covers 7 bases. Germline loops: CDR1 SEHNR, CDR2 FQNEAQ (reference sequence). This CDR3 contains 14 residues. V shed 7 bases, J shed 1 base, and the junction held 3 bases outside the gene matches. CDR3 loop: CASNSGVNTGELFF. The CDR3 bases are TGTGCCAGCAACAGCGGGGTGAACACCGGGGAGCTGTTTTTT.

This chain connects TRBV5-1 to TRBJ1-3, with a possible D match to TRBD1 (5 bases). Germline V gene data show CDR1 as SGHRS and CDR2 as YFSETQ. Trimming cost V 0 bases and J 5 bases, with 15 bases left between them. CDR3 size: 16 residues. The CDR3 region is CASSLEGTGIRNTIYF. DNA for the CDR3: TGCGCCAGCAGCTTGGAAGGGACCGGGATCCGAAACACCATATATTTT.

The genes are TRBV9 and TRBJ1-5, with D possibly being TRBD1 (6 bases). The ends were cut back, 3 bases at V and 2 bases at J, with 12 bases in the middle. The CDR3 runs to 15 residues. CDR1 is SGDLS, CDR2 YYNGEE, per germline. The CDR3 here is CASSEGGHGNQPQHF. In DNA, the CDR3 is TGTGCCAGCAGCGAGGGGGGGCATGGCAATCAGCCCCAGCATTTT.

The J gene is TRBJ2-1, the V gene TRBV7-2; TRBD2 agrees at 9 bases. V dropped 3 bases and J dropped 12; count of bases not matched to a gene: 3. The CDR3 contains 12 residues. Germline CDR1 reads SGHTA; CDR2 reads FQGNSA. CDR3 loop: CASSLEAGGQFF. In nucleotides, the CDR3 is TGTGCCAGCAGCTTGGAAGCGGGGGGGCAGTTCTTC.

The genes are TRBV4-1 and TRBJ1-1; 7 nucleotides align to TRBD1. Germline-derived CDR1 and CDR2 are MGHRA and YSYEKL. The CDR3 is 16 amino acids. V lost 1 base, J lost 3 bases, and 8 bases stayed unmatched. The CDR3, as DNA: TGCGCCAGCAGCCAAGCCGCCGACAGGGCTTACACTGAAGCTTTCTTT. This translates into CASSQAADRAYTEAFF.

J is TRBJ2-3 and V is TRBV11-2, with D possibly being TRBD2 (7 bases). Deletions cut 7 bases from V and 0 bases from J, with 20 bases between. CDR3 size: 17 residues. CDR1 and CDR2 (germline): SGHAT, FQNNGV. The CDR3 loop reads CASTTRGGASSTDTQYF. The CDR3 nucleotides read TGTGCCAGCACCACTCGAGGGGGGGCTTCTAGCACAGATACGCAGTATTTT.

The J gene is TRBJ2-7, the V gene TRBV5-1; D not certain. Trimming removed 2 bases from V and 0 bases from J, with 9 bases in between. CDR3 size: 14 residues. Germline CDR1 reads SGHRS; CDR2 reads YFSETQ. The CDR3 loop reads CASSFQTSSYEQYF. DNA of the CDR3: TGCGCCAGCAGCTTCCAGACGAGCTCCTACGAGCAGTACTTC. Drawing the rest from reference TRBV5-1 and TRBJ2-7, the complete variable domain is KAGVTQTPRYLIKTRGQQVTLSCSPISGHRSVSWYQQTPGQGLQFLFEYFSETQRNKGNFPGRFSGRQFSNSRSEMNVSTLELGDSALYLCASSFQTSSYEQYFGPGTRLTVT.

This sequence joins TRBV7-9 and TRBJ1-1, with 7 bases matching TRBD1. The CDR3 is 14 residues long. J gave up 2 bases and V 6 bases, and 6 bases lay outside the gene matches. Germline V gene data show CDR1 as SEHNR and CDR2 as FQNEAQ (reference sequence). The CDR3 sequence: CASRGDRVNTEAFF. CDR3 sequence (DNA): TGTGCCAGCAGGGGAGACAGGGTTAACACTGAAGCTTTCTTT.

The chain is built from TRBV15 and TRBJ1-2; unclear D gene. Looked up from germline, CDR1 is LNHNV and CDR2 is YYDKDF (reference sequence). Trimming took off 5 bases at V and 5 bases at J, with 6 bases between the two ends. This CDR3 region has 11 residues. The chain's CDR3 is CATSERYGYTF. The CDR3 DNA is TGTGCCACCAGCGAAAGATATGGCTACACCTTC.

The chain has TRBV6-5 and TRBJ1-5; 9 bases are shared with TRBD1. The CDR3 is 15 amino acids. V shed 4 bases, J shed 4 bases, and the junction held 5 bases outside the gene matches. Germline CDR1 and CDR2: MNHEY and SVGAGI. Here the CDR3 reads CASSSGTGWNQPQHF. Here the CDR3 DNA reads TGTGCCAGCAGTTCCGGGACAGGGTGGAATCAGCCCCAGCATTTT.

The V call is TRBV19, the J call TRBJ1-6; D is perhaps TRBD1 (6 bases). V was clipped by 3 bases and J by 7 bases, with 16 bases between them. The CDR3 spans 16 residues. Germline V CDR1 and CDR2: LNHDA, SQIVND (reference sequence). The CDR3 region has the DNA TGTGCCAGTAGTATTCGGGGTCAGGGGTGGAATTCACCCCTCCACTTT. Translated, it gives CASSIRGQGWNSPLHF.

This clone was observed once. The rearrangement links TRBV4-1 to TRBJ2-7; TRBD1 might be the D (6 bases). The CDR3 length is 17 residues. Trimming shortened V by 0 bases and J by 2 bases, and 17 bases separated the two germline ends. Germline V CDR1 and CDR2: MGHRA, YSYEKL. DNA for the CDR3: TGCGCCAGCAGCCAAGAAGCTAGGCAGGGGACCACCTACGAGCAGTACTTC. Amino acids: CASSQEARQGTTYEQYF.

This clone was observed a single time. The V gene is TRBV7-2, the J gene TRBJ1-1, with no clear D. Germline-derived CDR1 and CDR2 are SGHTA and FQGNSA. This CDR3 contains 14 residues. Trimming took 4 bases from V and 1 from J, leaving 10 bases between them. The CDR3 loop is CASSSFIQNTEAFF. The CDR3 DNA is TGTGCCAGCAGCTCCTTCATACAGAACACTGAAGCTTTCTTT.

The chain recombines TRBV7-2 with TRBJ1-5, with D possibly TRBD1 on 5 matching bases. The ends were cut back, 2 bases at V and 7 bases at J, with 6 bases in the middle. This CDR3 has 12 amino acids. CDR1 is SGHTA, CDR2 FQGNSA, per germline. CDR3 in amino acids: CASSLRGQPQHF. DNA of the CDR3: TGTGCCAGCAGCTTAAGGGGCCAGCCCCAGCATTTT.